These 14 T cell receptor beta chains were sequenced from one sample in a study of Ad26.COV2.S vaccination and SARS-CoV-2 variants. TCRdb keeps only in-frame clones here, not all; method: immunoSEQ multiplex PCR. Seen here are about half a million clones, about 89% observed once, and the top ten hold around 1.8%. Treatment in this sample: 19 received Ad26.COV2.S at low or high dose, single or two shots; roughly five received placebo; per-sample allocation not given. The study sampled participants on day 63 after the first vaccine or placebo injection. Specimen: peripheral blood, collected in a trial of Ad26.COV2.S vaccine versus placebo. The receptors were sampled from a person aged 18-60 years who received the Ad26.COV2.S COVID-19 vaccine or a placebo.

This chain links TRBV11-2 with TRBJ2-5, with D possibly called TRBD1 or TRBD2 (5 bases each). V gave up 3 bases and J gave up 5 bases, with 13 bases separating them. This CDR3 has 14 residues. Per germline, CDR1 SGHAT and CDR2 FQNNGV. This CDR3 is CASSLKGWGETQYF. CDR3 nucleotide sequence: TGTGCCAGCAGCTTGAAGGGGTGGGGGGAGACCCAGTACTTC.

The chain employs TRBV10-3 and TRBJ1-2; TRBD1 matches at 8 bases. The CDR3 runs 17 residues. Germline CDR1 reads ENHRY; CDR2 reads SYGVKD. V shed 7 bases, J shed 5 bases, and the junction held 18 bases outside the gene matches. The CDR3, as DNA: TGTGCCATCATTGTGGGGCGCGTGCAACAGGGGGGATATGGCTACACCTTC. Encoded protein: CAIIVGRVQQGGYGYTF.

The V and J genes are TRBV29-1 and TRBJ2-7; 9 nucleotides match TRBD2. This CDR3 is built from 13 residues. V lost 6 bases to trimming and J lost 5 bases; unmatched junction nucleotides: 8. Germline V lookup: CDR1 SQVTM, CDR2 ANQGSEA. The CDR3 DNA reads TGCAGCGTCCTTAGCGGGAGTGTCGACGAGCAGTACTTC. It translates to CSVLSGSVDEQYF.

The J gene is TRBJ1-1, the V gene TRBV6-1; D might be TRBD1 (5 bases). CDR1 is MNHNS, CDR2 SASEGT, per germline. Trimming took 1 base from V and 0 from J, leaving 6 bases between them. The CDR3 is made up of 14 amino acids. DNA of the CDR3: TGTGCCAGCAGTGAAGGACAGCTGAACACTGAAGCTTTCTTT. Residues: CASSEGQLNTEAFF.

This chain links TRBV19 with TRBJ1-6; TRBD1 matches 12 bases. The V segment lost 0 bases and the J segment 9 bases; nucleotides outside the gene matches: 3. The CDR3 consists of 16 residues. Germline CDR1 reads LNHDA; CDR2 reads SQIVND (reference sequence). Written as DNA, the CDR3 is TGTGCCAGTAGTATAGACCGGGACAGGGGGCCTTCACCCCTCCACTTT. As protein: CASSIDRDRGPSPLHF.

The rearrangement joins TRBV9 to TRBJ2-7, with 8 nucleotides matching TRBD2. This CDR3 contains 14 residues. V was clipped by 4 bases and J by 2 bases; unmatched bases: 5. Germline CDR1 reads SGDLS; CDR2 reads YYNGEE. DNA of the CDR3: TGTGCCAGCAGCTATAGCGGGGATCCCTACGAGCAGTACTTC. Encoded protein: CASSYSGDPYEQYF.

This clone was detected once. The chain recombines TRBV11-1 with TRBJ2-7; D is unresolved. The CDR3 spans 11 residues. The germline V gene encodes CDR1 SGHAT and CDR2 FQDESV (reference sequence). The V end was cut by 4 bases, the J end by 3 bases, with 4 bases between. CDR3 sequence reads: CASSSLYEQYF. The CDR3 DNA follows: TGTGCCAGCAGCTCCCTCTACGAGCAGTACTTC. The whole variable domain, remainder taken from reference TRBV11-1 and TRBJ2-7, is EAEVAQSPRYKITEKSQAVAFWCDPISGHATLYWYRQILGQGPELLVQFQDESVVDDSQLPKDRFSAERLKGVDSTLKIQPAELGDSAMYLCASSSLYEQYFGPGTRLTVT.

Only a few counts were recorded for this clone. The chain combines TRBV7-9 with TRBJ2-7, with D uncertain. V lost 3 bases and J 3 bases, leaving 3 bases between the germline ends. The CDR3 sequence is 11 residues long. Germline V lookup: CDR1 SEHNR, CDR2 FQNEAQ (reference sequence). CDR3 region: CASSFHYEQYF. The CDR3 DNA reads TGTGCCAGCAGCTTTCACTACGAGCAGTACTTC.

Points on this clone: Other DNA sequences in this specimen translate into the identical CDR3. The chain carries TRBV18 and TRBJ1-1; D gene ambiguous. V lost 0 bases, J lost 2 bases, and 10 bases lay in between. The V gene's germline CDR1 is KGHSH and CDR2 LQKENI. CDR3 length equals 15 residues. The CDR3 DNA is TGTGCCAGCTCACCACCGGGTACGGGAAACACTGAAGCTTTCTTT. This encodes CASSPPGTGNTEAFF. Combining the CDR3 with reference TRBV18 and TRBJ1-1 gives the whole variable domain NAGVMQNPRHLVRRRGQEARLRCSPMKGHSHVYWYRQLPEEGLKFMVYLQKENIIDESGMPKERFSAEFPKEGPSILRIQQVVRGDSAAYFCASSPPGTGNTEAFFGQGTRLTVV.

This clone was seen only a few times. The chain carries TRBV7-2 and TRBJ1-1; D gene uncertain. Germline values: CDR1 SGHTA, CDR2 FQGNSA. The CDR3 has 15 residues. The germline V and J ends were trimmed by 3 bases and 1 base, with 12 bases remaining between them. This chain's CDR3 is CASSFFFRRNTEAFF. The CDR3 coding sequence is TGTGCCAGCAGCTTTTTCTTTCGTCGGAACACTGAAGCTTTCTTT.

The gene calls are TRBV6-2 or TRBV6-3 and TRBJ2-1; D remains unclear. V was clipped by 3 bases and J by 4 bases, with 10 bases between them. Germline lookup yields CDR1 MNHEY and CDR2 SVGEGT. The CDR3 spans 14 residues. This chain's CDR3 is CASSYPGTYNEQFF. In DNA, the CDR3 is TGTGCCAGCAGTTATCCGGGTACTTACAATGAGCAGTTCTTC.

CDR3 amino acids: CATSDLKRVVLSYEQYF. The CDR3 DNA reads as TGTGCCACCAGTGATTTAAAGCGGGTCGTCCTCTCCTACGAGCAGTACTTC. This sequence joins TRBV24-1 and TRBJ2-7; the D gene is possibly TRBD2 (6 bases). The CDR3 is made up of 17 amino acids. Germline CDR1 KGHDR, CDR2 SFDVKD. Trimming shortened V by 1 base and J by 0 bases, and 15 bases separated the two germline ends.

A remark on this clone: This same CDR3 is encoded by further DNA sequences in the sample. The chain couples TRBV19 to TRBJ2-2; 7 bases align to TRBD1. Germline-derived CDR1 and CDR2 are LNHDA and SQIVND (reference sequence). The CDR3 runs 13 residues. Trimming at V came to 9 bases and at J to 4 bases, leaving 5 bases not matched to a gene. The CDR3 DNA reads as TGTGCCAGCAGGAGACAGGGCACCGGGGAGCTGTTTTTT. It specifies CASRRQGTGELFF. Together with reference TRBV19 and TRBJ2-2, the CDR3 gives the full variable domain: DGGITQSPKYLFRKEGQNVTLSCEQNLNHDAMYWYRQDPGQGLRLIYYSQIVNDFQKGDIAEGYSVSREKKESFPLTVTSAQKNPTAFYLCASRRQGTGELFFGEGSRLTVL.

The CDR3 loop reads CASSQGGRGHEKLFF. CDR3 nucleotide sequence: TGTGCCAGCAGCCAGGGGGGGAGGGGGCATGAAAAACTGTTTTTT. The chain uses TRBV28 and TRBJ1-4, with 7 bases aligning to TRBD1. The germline V gene encodes CDR1 MDHEN and CDR2 SYDVKM. V was pared by 6 bases and J by 6 bases, with 10 bases of the junction left unmatched. The CDR3 contains 15 residues.